This T cell receptor beta chain was recovered during a study of control samples from healthy donors and cancer patients (dated by TCRdb to 2018 to 2020). Library preparation was by the immunoSEQ multiplex PCR assay. TCRdb limited this immuneACCESS table to in-frame rearrangements with V and J called. A share of clones is missing; checked studies link under half to unresolved V genes, and the rest is unexplained. This sample gives about 140,000 clones in total; approximately 92% of them show up just once. The ten largest clonotypes hold about 10% of the sample. Remarks on this clone: Its antigen is still unknown. Base qualities were left out, and no much larger clone turns up one base away.

The CDR3 starts with the cysteine, ends with the phenylalanine, and has 15 residues. Only the CDR3 DNA stays, 45 bases, in frame from base 1. Sequencing was performed on blood. This receptor was identified in a man aged 30-40 years in good health. The V and J segments used are TRBV12-2 and TRBJ2-1; the D call of TRBD2 is as the table states it, not checked on the DNA. TRBV12-2 is recorded as a pseudogene. This receptor has the CDR3 CASRLVSGSYNEQFF. The nucleotide sequence is given as TGTGCAAGTCGCTTAGTTTCGGGGAGCTACAATGAGCAGTTCTTC.